Following are 27 T cell receptor beta chains from one sample sequenced in a study of blood T cell repertoires in COVID-19. TCRdb's copy holds only in-frame clones and misses some; the assay was immunoSEQ multiplex PCR. Of approximately 49,000 clones listed, over 75% were seen once; the top ten hold 3% to 3.5%. Sequenced input: peripheral blood. These TCRs come from a man in his forties or fifties with active COVID-19.

This clone is a singleton in its sample. V is TRBV7-2 and J is TRBJ2-1; 11 nucleotides match TRBD2. CDR3 length equals 17 residues. V shed 1 base, J shed 7 bases, and the junction held 9 bases outside the gene matches. Per the germline V gene, CDR1 is SGHTA and CDR2 is FQGNSA. The CDR3 nucleotides are TGTGCCAGCAGCTTAGACGTTATAGCGGGAGGGCCTAATGAGCAGTTCTTC. This gives the protein CASSLDVIAGGPNEQFF. Using reference TRBV7-2 and TRBJ2-1 for the parts outside the CDR3, the full variable domain is GAGVSQSPSNKVTEKGKDVELRCDPISGHTALYWYRQSLGQGLEFLIYFQGNSAPDKSGLPSDRFSAERTGGSVSTLTIQRTQQEDSAVYLCASSLDVIAGGPNEQFFGPGTRLTVL.

The chain joins TRBV30 to TRBJ2-3; D perhaps matches TRBD1 (5 bases). The CDR3 extends over 11 amino acids. Per germline, CDR1 GTSNPN and CDR2 SVGIG (reference sequence). Trimming pared 4 bases from V and 11 bases from J, leaving 13 bases between. CDR3 protein: CAWNIGHGQYF. As DNA, the CDR3 is TGTGCCTGGAACATCGGACATGGGCAGTATTTT.

The chain recombines TRBV9 with TRBJ2-1; D may be TRBD2 (5 bases). The V end lost 2 bases, the J end lost 10 bases, and 10 bases lay between the germline ends. The CDR3 sequence is 12 residues long. In germline, CDR1 is SGDLS, CDR2 YYNGEE. CDR3 nucleotide sequence: TGTGCCAGCAGCGTCGACCGAGGGGAGCAGTTCTTC. Amino acid sequence: CASSVDRGEQFF.

V and J are TRBV15 and TRBJ2-7, with D perhaps matching TRBD1 (6 bases). CDR1 is LNHNV and CDR2 is YYDKDF in the germline V gene (reference sequence). V lost 8 bases and J 1 base, leaving 15 bases between the germline ends. The CDR3 covers 14 residues. The CDR3 DNA reads as TGTGCCACCCTCCGACAGGCGCATTCCTACGAGCAGTACGTC. Translating gives CATLRQAHSYEQYV.

The CDR3 loop is CASSLPLDEQYF. CDR3 in DNA: TGTGCCAGCAGCTTACCGCTAGACGAGCAGTACTTC. This chain joins TRBV5-4 and TRBJ2-7; D call uncertain. There are 12 residues in the CDR3. CDR1 is SGHNT and CDR2 is YYREEE in the germline V gene (reference sequence). V was pared by 2 bases and J by 5 bases, with 8 bases between.

The rearrangement joins TRBV27 to TRBJ2-5; 8 bases line up with TRBD2. The V and J ends lost 4 bases and 5 bases, in that order; junction bases with no gene match: 6. Looked up from germline, CDR1 is MNHEY and CDR2 is SMNVEV (reference sequence). The CDR3 has 14 amino acids. CDR3 DNA sequence: TGTGCCAGCAGTTCAGGACTAGCTTTGGAGACCCAGTACTTC. Its protein product is CASSSGLALETQYF.

The chain links TRBV2 to TRBJ1-4; 7 nucleotides match TRBD1. The CDR3 extends over 16 amino acids. Germline V gene data show CDR1 as SNHLY and CDR2 as FYNNEI. V lost 7 bases to trimming and J lost 3 bases; unmatched junction nucleotides: 11. In nucleotides, the CDR3 is TGTGCCAGCAAAGAGGAGGGGGCGAGGGCTAATGAAAAACTGTTTTTT. Its protein is CASKEEGARANEKLFF.

This rearrangement joins TRBV4-1 to TRBJ2-2, with TRBD2 as a possible D gene (7 bases). Germline CDR1 MGHRA, CDR2 YSYEKL. The CDR3 length is 17 residues. V lost 1 base and J lost 6, with 18 bases in between. For the CDR3, the DNA is TGCGCCAGCAGCCAAGGCCCAGTAACGGGGGGCTCCGGGGAGCTGTTTTTT. It specifies CASSQGPVTGGSGELFF.

The chain uses TRBV25-1 and TRBJ1-3, with TRBD1 matching 8 bases. The V and J ends lost 4 bases and 1 base, in that order; junction bases with no gene match: 0. CDR3 size: 14 residues. From germline, CDR1 is MGHDK and CDR2 SYGVNS. The CDR3 spells CASSGTGSGNTIYF. The CDR3 DNA reads TGTGCCAGCAGTGGGACAGGGTCTGGAAACACCATATATTTT.

The rearrangement joins TRBV6-4 to TRBJ2-1; 12 nucleotides match TRBD2. Germline V gene data show CDR1 as MRHNA and CDR2 as SNTAGT. The ends lost 4 bases at V and 3 bases at J; junction bases unmatched: 4. This CDR3 comprises 16 residues. The CDR3 loop reads CASSVVLAGGYNEQFF. CDR3 nucleotide sequence: TGTGCCAGCAGTGTGGTACTAGCGGGGGGCTACAATGAGCAGTTCTTC.

This chain joins TRBV12-3 or TRBV12-4 and TRBJ1-2; tentatively, D is TRBD1 (5 bases). Trimming stripped 6 bases from V and 8 bases from J, with 13 bases between. This CDR3 has 12 amino acids. Written as DNA, the CDR3 is TGTGCCAGCAGCCTGAGGGGAGGCGGCTACACCTTC. Translating it yields CASSLRGGGYTF.

This clone was observed a handful of times. The CDR3 is CASSLGSGGYGNQPQHF. Written as DNA, the CDR3 is TGTGCCAGCAGCTTAGGATCCGGGGGATACGGCAATCAGCCCCAGCATTTT. The gene calls are TRBV7-2 and TRBJ1-5, with TRBD1 as a possible D gene (5 bases). The germline V and J ends were trimmed by 1 base and 2 bases, with 15 bases remaining between them. CDR3 length equals 17 residues. Germline CDR1 reads SGHTA; CDR2 reads FQGNSA.

The chain is built from TRBV5-5 and TRBJ2-7; possibly TRBD2 for D (6 bases). Germline-derived CDR1 and CDR2 are SGHKS and YYEKEE (reference sequence). The CDR3 has 14 amino acids. Trimming shortened V by 4 bases and J by 3 bases, and 14 bases separated the two germline ends. CDR3 DNA: TGTGCCAGCAGCCGATCGACGGGGGACTACGAGCAGTACGTC. Its protein product is CASSRSTGDYEQYV.

V is TRBV25-1 and J is TRBJ1-1, with D tentatively TRBD1 (5 bases). The V end lost 7 bases, the J end lost 4 bases, and 13 bases lay between the germline ends. Germline assignment: CDR1 MGHDK and CDR2 SYGVNS. The CDR3 is made up of 13 amino acids. CDR3 region: CASNAQGSTEAFF. For the CDR3, the DNA is TGTGCCAGCAACGCGCAGGGAAGCACTGAAGCTTTCTTT.

The chain employs TRBV13 and TRBJ1-2; 8 bases align to TRBD1. This CDR3 is 16 amino acids long. Germline V CDR1 and CDR2: PRHDT, FYEKMQ (reference sequence). Germline trimming cut 3 bases from V and 3 bases from J; bases unmatched to any gene: 9. The CDR3 sequence: CASSFRRTGPYYGYTF. The CDR3 DNA is TGTGCCAGCAGCTTCAGGAGGACAGGGCCCTACTATGGCTACACCTTC.

The chain employs TRBV5-3 and TRBJ1-2; TRBD1 might be the D (6 bases). TRBV5-3 is noted as an ORF with a role that remains uncertain. V was trimmed by 2 bases and J by 7 bases, leaving 15 bases between them. The length of the CDR3 is 14 residues. The chain's CDR3 is CARSFQGRGCGYTF. CDR3 DNA sequence: TGTGCCAGAAGCTTCCAGGGGAGAGGTTGTGGCTACACCTTC.

This clone is medium-sized (0.01 to 0.1%) in the sample. The CDR3 here is CASSQGTEPTNEKLFF. The DNA of the CDR3 is TGTGCCAGCAGCCAAGGGACAGAACCAACTAATGAAAAACTGTTTTTT. The chain employs TRBV11-3 and TRBJ1-4; 7 nucleotides line up with TRBD1. V was pared by 5 bases and J by 0 bases, with 6 bases of the junction left unmatched. Germline V lookup: CDR1 SGHNT, CDR2 YENEEA. The CDR3 runs to 16 residues.

J is TRBJ2-2 and V is TRBV4-2; tentative D call: TRBD2 (6 bases). Germline loops: CDR1 LGHNA, CDR2 YNFKEQ. Trimming pared 1 base from V and 2 bases from J, leaving 14 bases between. The CDR3 loop spans 17 amino acids. CDR3 loop: CASSQAQGLTNTGELFF. The CDR3 DNA reads as TGTGCCAGCAGCCAAGCTCAGGGACTGACTAACACCGGGGAGCTGTTTTTT.

This clone was counted once. This chain links TRBV9 with TRBJ2-5, with D possibly matching TRBD2 (6 bases). The CDR3 is 14 amino acids. Germline lookup yields CDR1 SGDLS and CDR2 YYNGEE. The V gene lost 2 bases and the J gene lost 1 base, with 9 bases spanning the gap. The DNA of the CDR3 is TGTGCCAGCAGCGTGGGCGGGGCCCAAGAGACCCAGTACTTC. Amino acid sequence: CASSVGGAQETQYF.

The gene calls are TRBV12-5 and TRBJ1-1; TRBD1 is a possible D gene (6 bases). The CDR3 length is 17 residues. The germline CDR1 and CDR2 sequences are LGHNT and FRNRAP. Trimming shortened V by 4 bases and J by 0 bases, and 18 bases separated the two germline ends. CDR3 loop: CASGSRGGWRVNTEAFF. CDR3 bases: TGTGCTAGTGGTTCTAGGGGGGGATGGAGAGTGAACACTGAAGCTTTCTTT.

The V gene is TRBV5-1, the J gene TRBJ2-2; 10 bases agree with TRBD1. V was clipped by 1 base and J by 7 bases; unmatched bases: 7. The length of the CDR3 is 16 residues. Germline CDR1 SGHRS, CDR2 YFSETQ. This chain's CDR3 is CASSLRGDRGDGELFF. The CDR3 coding sequence is TGCGCCAGCAGCTTGCGGGGGGACAGGGGCGACGGGGAGCTGTTTTTT.

This chain connects TRBV5-1 to TRBJ2-7, with a possible D match to TRBD2 (6 bases). The CDR3 extends over 13 amino acids. The V end was cut by 5 bases, the J end by 3 bases, with 12 bases between. The germline gives CDR1 SGHRS, CDR2 YFSETQ. The CDR3: CASSLWGVYEQYF. For the CDR3, the DNA is TGCGCCAGCAGTCTCTGGGGGGTCTACGAGCAGTACTTC.

DNA for the CDR3: TGCGCCAGCAGCCAAGGGTCTTTAGATGAGCAGTTCTTC. Translation: CASSQGSLDEQFF. The chain combines TRBV4-3 with TRBJ2-1; D remains ambiguous. CDR3 length: 13 residues. V was pared by 1 base and J by 8 bases, with 9 bases between. The V gene's germline CDR1 is LGHNA and CDR2 YSLEER.

This rearrangement joins TRBV9 to TRBJ2-1, with 8 bases matching TRBD1. Germline values: CDR1 SGDLS, CDR2 YYNGEE. The CDR3 has 13 residues. Unmatched junction bases numbered 4, after V lost 4 bases and J lost 7 bases. This CDR3 is CASSQGAGNEQFF. The CDR3 DNA is TGTGCCAGCAGCCAGGGGGCGGGAAATGAGCAGTTCTTC.

The chain recombines TRBV7-9 with TRBJ2-2, with a tentative D call TRBD2 (6 bases). V lost 2 bases, J lost 2 bases, and 9 bases lay in between. This CDR3 spans 15 amino acids. Germline loops: CDR1 SEHNR, CDR2 FQNEAQ (reference sequence). The CDR3 DNA reads as TGTGCCAGCAGCTTAAGGCGGGAAAACACCGGGGAGCTGTTTTTT. Its protein product is CASSLRRENTGELFF.

There are a few counts of this clone. This rearrangement joins TRBV11-2 to TRBJ2-5; possible D gene TRBD1, 6 bases. Trimming shortened V by 5 bases and J by 6 bases, and 16 bases separated the two germline ends. The CDR3 totals 14 residues. In germline, CDR1 is SGHAT, CDR2 FQNNGV. This CDR3 is CASSLTGQRQTQYF. CDR3 DNA sequence: TGTGCCAGCAGCCTTACTGGACAGAGACAGACCCAGTACTTC.

The chain is built from TRBV30 and TRBJ1-2; 10 nucleotides align to TRBD1. Germline trimming cut 7 bases from V and 5 bases from J; bases unmatched to any gene: 7. Germline V gene lookup returns CDR1 GTSNPN and CDR2 SVGIG (reference sequence). The CDR3 is 13 amino acids. The CDR3 sequence: CAYIPDRGYGYTF. The CDR3 nucleotides read TGTGCCTACATCCCGGACAGGGGGTATGGCTACACCTTC.